This T cell receptor (beta chain) was found in a study of cytomegalovirus exposure and HLA in healthy donors. In this sample, this clone turned up a few times. Its target is not known. Study findings and constraints: Excluded: some indistinguishable V segments such as TRBV6-2 and TRBV6-3. At a 0.05 false discovery rate, a later analysis found approximately 17,000 TCR beta sequences to be associated with HLA alleles. A later look showed TCR association rates differing by HLA locus, highest for DRB1 and lowest for HLA-C.

The germline CDR1 and CDR2 sequences are MDHEN and SYDVKM. The germline V and J ends were trimmed by 4 bases and 2 bases, with 11 bases remaining between them. This CDR3 has 14 amino acids. Vbeta (60) and Jbeta (13) primers were used in the PCR. Sequencing was performed with immunoSEQ multiplex PCR; in TCRdb, only in-frame clones are kept and a portion is missing. The sample lists roughly 200,000 clones, about 88% occurring once. The sample taken for sequencing was PBMCs. V and J are TRBV28 and TRBJ1-2; D unclear. This sequence originates from a woman aged 25 to 45 in good health and CMV-seronegative. Written as DNA, the CDR3 is TGTGCCAGCAGTTCCGCGGGGATAAACTATGGCTACACCTTC. Its translation: CASSSAGINYGYTF.